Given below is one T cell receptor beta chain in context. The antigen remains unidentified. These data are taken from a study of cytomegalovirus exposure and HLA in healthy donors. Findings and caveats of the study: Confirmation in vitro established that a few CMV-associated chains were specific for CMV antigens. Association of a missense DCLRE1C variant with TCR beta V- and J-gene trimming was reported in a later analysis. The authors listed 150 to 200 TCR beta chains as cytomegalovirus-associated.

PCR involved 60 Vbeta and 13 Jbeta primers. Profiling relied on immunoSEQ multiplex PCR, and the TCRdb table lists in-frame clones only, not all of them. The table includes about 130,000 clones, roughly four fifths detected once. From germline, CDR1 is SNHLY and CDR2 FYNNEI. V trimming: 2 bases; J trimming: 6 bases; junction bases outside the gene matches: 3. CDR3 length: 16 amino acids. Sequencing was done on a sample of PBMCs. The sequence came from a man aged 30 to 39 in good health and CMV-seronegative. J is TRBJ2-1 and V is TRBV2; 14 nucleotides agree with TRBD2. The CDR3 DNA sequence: TGTGCCAGCAGTGAATTGGGGACTAGCGGGAGCAATGAGCAGTTCTTC. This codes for CASSELGTSGSNEQFF.